This is a list of T cell receptor beta chains from one sample in a study of blood T cell repertoires in COVID-19. Clones were read by immunoSEQ multiplex PCR, and TCRdb kept only the in-frame ones, dropping some. Here the sample spans 65,000 or so clones, under 80% being singletons. The sequenced material came from PBMCs or T cells enriched from blood (not recorded which). The receptors shown here come from a woman in her sixties or seventies who had been exposed to COVID-19. CDR3s leave out the opening cysteine and the closing phenylalanine or tryptophan. Some rows have no size entry. The others give once, few or many, or a class for an expanded clone.

J gene: TRBJ1-5
clone size: .
CDR3 length: 12
V gene: TRBV5-6
CDR3 protein: ASSLYGREQPQH

J gene: TRBJ2-3
clone size: .
CDR3 length: 16
V gene: TRBV13
CDR3 protein: ASSFSPFGSGGTDTQY

J gene: TRBJ1-2
clone size: once
CDR3 length: 12
V gene: TRBV11-2
CDR3 protein: ASSYGGPGNGYT

J gene: TRBJ1-6
clone size: .
CDR3 length: 12
V gene: TRBV19
CDR3 protein: ASSAPGKNSPLH

J gene: TRBJ2-7
clone size: .
CDR3 length: 13
V gene: TRBV18
CDR3 protein: ASSRQGPPSIEQY

J gene: TRBJ1-1
clone size: .
CDR3 length: 13
V gene: TRBV10-3
CDR3 protein: AIRQTGEYVTEAF

J gene: TRBJ2-2
clone size: .
CDR3 length: 12
V gene: TRBV9
CDR3 protein: ASGEGLYAGELF

J gene: TRBJ2-1
clone size: .
CDR3 length: 9
V gene: TRBV5-8
CDR3 protein: ASSLGGEQF

J gene: TRBJ2-1
clone size: .
CDR3 length: 16
V gene: TRBV12-5
CDR3 protein: ASGLGRTSTSSYNEQF

J gene: TRBJ2-7
clone size: many
CDR3 length: 13
V gene: TRBV24-1
CDR3 protein: ATSDPGTGDYEQY

J gene: TRBJ1-3
clone size: .
CDR3 length: 13
V gene: TRBV15
CDR3 protein: ATSRDGQGGNTIY

J gene: TRBJ2-7
clone size: few
CDR3 length: 10
V gene: TRBV18
CDR3 protein: ASSHDNYEQY

J gene: TRBJ2-5
clone size: .
CDR3 length: 9
V gene: TRBV5-1
CDR3 protein: ASREDETQY

J gene: TRBJ1-6
clone size: .
CDR3 length: 14
V gene: TRBV25-1
CDR3 protein: ASRETGSSYNSPLH

J gene: TRBJ1-2
clone size: few
CDR3 length: 11
V gene: TRBV2
CDR3 protein: ASNGGHNYGYT

J gene: TRBJ2-2
clone size: many
CDR3 length: 13
V gene: TRBV7-3
CDR3 protein: ASSLAGGPDGELF

J gene: TRBJ1-1
clone size: .
CDR3 length: 12
V gene: TRBV19
CDR3 protein: ASSQGGANTEAF

J gene: TRBJ1-1
clone size: .
CDR3 length: 11
V gene: TRBV5-1
CDR3 protein: ASSPRMNTEAF

J gene: TRBJ1-3
clone size: few
CDR3 length: 12
V gene: TRBV5-1
CDR3 protein: ASSDSPSGNTIY

J gene: TRBJ2-5
clone size: .
CDR3 length: 12
V gene: TRBV24-1
CDR3 protein: ATSDQQVPETQY

J gene: TRBJ2-2
clone size: .
CDR3 length: 14
V gene: TRBV6-5
CDR3 protein: ASSYSRTSGTGELF

J gene: TRBJ1-4
clone size: .
CDR3 length: 12
V gene: TRBV4-3
CDR3 protein: ASSSGQPNEKLF

J gene: TRBJ1-6
clone size: .
CDR3 length: 10
V gene: TRBV19
CDR3 protein: ASRSYNSPLH

J gene: TRBJ1-6
clone size: once
CDR3 length: 13
V gene: TRBV7-3
CDR3 protein: ASSRDSGGNSPLH

J gene: TRBJ2-5
clone size: .
CDR3 length: 14
V gene: TRBV5-5
CDR3 protein: ASSLIGTGGRETQY

J gene: TRBJ2-1
clone size: many
CDR3 length: 16
V gene: TRBV10-2
CDR3 protein: ASPGWLAGLSSYNEQF

J gene: TRBJ1-1
clone size: .
CDR3 length: 13
V gene: TRBV11-2
CDR3 protein: ASSQLSAANTEAF

J gene: TRBJ1-5
clone size: .
CDR3 length: 14
V gene: TRBV19
CDR3 protein: ASSKGGGISGQPQH

J gene: TRBJ1-5
clone size: .
CDR3 length: 11
V gene: TRBV7-2
CDR3 protein: ASSSQYGQPQH

J gene: TRBJ2-2
clone size: .
CDR3 length: 13
V gene: TRBV3-1/TRBV3-2
CDR3 protein: ASSQDARNTGELF

J gene: TRBJ2-5
clone size: .
CDR3 length: 13
V gene: TRBV5-1
CDR3 protein: ASSPVATAQETQY

J gene: TRBJ1-2
clone size: .
CDR3 length: 14
V gene: TRBV27
CDR3 protein: ASSLKAKGRGYGYT

J gene: TRBJ2-5
clone size: .
CDR3 length: 14
V gene: TRBV27
CDR3 protein: ASSIYRGGRRETQY

J gene: TRBJ2-5
clone size: .
CDR3 length: 14
V gene: TRBV5-1
CDR3 protein: ASSLVRQRGGATQY

J gene: TRBJ2-2
clone size: .
CDR3 length: 15
V gene: TRBV24-1
CDR3 protein: ATSRGLAALATGELF

J gene: TRBJ1-1
clone size: .
CDR3 length: 12
V gene: TRBV19
CDR3 protein: ASSVAGGNTEAF

J gene: TRBJ1-1
clone size: few
CDR3 length: 16
V gene: TRBV7-8
CDR3 protein: ASSVQPTGGIENTEAF

J gene: TRBJ1-2
clone size: .
CDR3 length: 15
V gene: TRBV4-3
CDR3 protein: ASSQARTFDRNYGYT

J gene: TRBJ2-5
clone size: .
CDR3 length: 14
V gene: TRBV18
CDR3 protein: ASSLSDLGYGETQY

J gene: TRBJ1-5
clone size: .
CDR3 length: 12
V gene: TRBV28
CDR3 protein: ASTYFDRRQPQH

J gene: TRBJ2-3
clone size: few
CDR3 length: 10
V gene: TRBV19
CDR3 protein: ASTGQTDTQY

J gene: TRBJ1-5
clone size: .
CDR3 length: 13
V gene: TRBV6-2/TRBV6-3
CDR3 protein: ASTPRGGTGEPQH

J gene: TRBJ1-2
clone size: .
CDR3 length: 11
V gene: TRBV6-5
CDR3 protein: ASRDRDRDGYT

J gene: TRBJ2-1
clone size: .
CDR3 length: 12
V gene: TRBV27
CDR3 protein: ASRSGGGPNEQF

J gene: TRBJ2-7
clone size: .
CDR3 length: 14
V gene: TRBV7-2
CDR3 protein: ASSLTGLAGDREQY

J gene: TRBJ1-4
clone size: .
CDR3 length: 14
V gene: TRBV7-2
CDR3 protein: ASSFTRQGANEKLF

J gene: TRBJ2-7
clone size: once
CDR3 length: 13
V gene: TRBV9
CDR3 protein: ASSPRQAPGGEQY

J gene: TRBJ1-2
clone size: .
CDR3 length: 11
V gene: TRBV15
CDR3 protein: ATSRGGGYGYT

J gene: TRBJ2-2
clone size: .
CDR3 length: 11
V gene: TRBV5-1
CDR3 protein: ASRGGNTGELF

J gene: TRBJ2-1
clone size: .
CDR3 length: 14
V gene: TRBV11-2
CDR3 protein: ASSSSLGSSYNEQF

J gene: TRBJ2-2
clone size: many
CDR3 length: 12
V gene: TRBV18
CDR3 protein: ASSPAGDTGELF

J gene: TRBJ2-1
clone size: .
CDR3 length: 13
V gene: TRBV7-7
CDR3 protein: ASSPLTGGRYEQF

J gene: TRBJ1-3
clone size: .
CDR3 length: 17
V gene: TRBV6-2/TRBV6-3
CDR3 protein: ASSPTPSGHLFSGNTIY

J gene: TRBJ1-2
clone size: .
CDR3 length: 11
V gene: TRBV6-6
CDR3 protein: ASRYRQWDGYT

J gene: TRBJ2-7
clone size: .
CDR3 length: 14
V gene: TRBV3-1/TRBV3-2
CDR3 protein: ASSLFTSGFSYEQY

J gene: TRBJ2-5
clone size: .
CDR3 length: 12
V gene: TRBV30
CDR3 protein: ALTGTSSQETQY

J gene: TRBJ1-2
clone size: few
CDR3 length: 13
V gene: TRBV10-3
CDR3 protein: AIPSQGSSNDGYT

J gene: TRBJ2-7
clone size: .
CDR3 length: 13
V gene: TRBV6-5
CDR3 protein: ASSSPDRVTYEQY

J gene: TRBJ2-7
clone size: few
CDR3 length: 11
V gene: TRBV29-1
CDR3 protein: SVELPGTYEQY

J gene: TRBJ1-4
clone size: .
CDR3 length: 13
V gene: TRBV10-3
CDR3 protein: AISEKGQRNEKLF